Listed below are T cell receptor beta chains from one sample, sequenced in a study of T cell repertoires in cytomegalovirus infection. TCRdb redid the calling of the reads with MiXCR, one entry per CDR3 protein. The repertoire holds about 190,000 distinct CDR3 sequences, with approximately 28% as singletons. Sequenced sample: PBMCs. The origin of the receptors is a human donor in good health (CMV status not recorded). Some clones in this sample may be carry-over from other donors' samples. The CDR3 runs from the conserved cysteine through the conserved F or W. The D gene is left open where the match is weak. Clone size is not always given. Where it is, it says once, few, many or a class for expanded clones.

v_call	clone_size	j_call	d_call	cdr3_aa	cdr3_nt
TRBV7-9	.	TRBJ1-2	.	CASSLSRGADYGYTF	TGTGCCAGCAGCTTATCGCGGGGGGCGGACTATGGCTACACCTTC
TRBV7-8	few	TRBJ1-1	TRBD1	CASSATGVNTEAFF	TGTGCCAGCAGCGCGACAGGGGTGAACACTGAAGCTTTCTTT
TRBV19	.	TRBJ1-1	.	CASSRTTGNTEAFF	TGTGCCAGTAGTCGAACTACAGGGAACACTGAAGCTTTCTTT
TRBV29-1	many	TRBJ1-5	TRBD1	CSVSGTGAYQPQHF	TGCAGCGTATCCGGGACAGGGGCCTATCAGCCCCAGCATTTT
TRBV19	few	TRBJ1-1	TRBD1	CASSMGQSNTEAFF	TGTGCCAGTAGTATGGGACAGTCGAACACTGAAGCTTTCTTT
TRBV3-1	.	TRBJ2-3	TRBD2	CASSQDLRRGAPDTQYF	TGTGCCAGCAGCCAAGATCTGAGGCGGGGGGCTCCGGATACGCAGTATTTT
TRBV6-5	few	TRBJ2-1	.	CASSKAGSYNEQFF	TGTGCCAGCAGTAAAGCAGGATCCTACAATGAGCAGTTCTTC
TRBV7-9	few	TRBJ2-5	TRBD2	CASSLIQRGGEETQYF	TGTGCCAGCAGCTTAATACAGCGGGGGGGCGAAGAGACCCAGTACTTC
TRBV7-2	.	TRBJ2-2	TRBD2	CASSPRTSDTGELFF	TGTGCCAGCAGCCCTAGGACTAGCGACACCGGGGAGCTGTTTTTT
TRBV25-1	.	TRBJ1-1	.	CASSVTDGRNTEAFF	TGTGCCAGCAGTGTAACGGACGGTAGGAACACTGAAGCTTTCTTT
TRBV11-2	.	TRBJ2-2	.	CASSFGSTGELFF	TGTGCCAGCAGCTTCGGGAGCACCGGGGAGCTGTTTTTT
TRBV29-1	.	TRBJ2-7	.	CSVGTDEQYF	TGCAGCGTTGGGACGGACGAGCAGTACTTC
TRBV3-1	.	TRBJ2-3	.	CASSHTGTRYTDTQYF	TGTGCCAGCAGCCACACCGGGACACGCTACACAGATACGCAGTATTTT
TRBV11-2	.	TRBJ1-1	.	CASSFYQGTEAFF	TGTGCCAGCAGCTTCTACCAGGGCACTGAAGCTTTCTTT
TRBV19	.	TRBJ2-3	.	CASSIRWGAEDTQYF	TGTGCCAGTAGTATCCGGTGGGGGGCAGAGGATACGCAGTATTTT
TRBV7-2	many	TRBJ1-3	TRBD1	CASSLDRSGNTIYF	TGTGCCAGCAGTTTGGACAGGTCTGGAAACACCATATATTTT
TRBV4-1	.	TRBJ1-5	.	CASSQEGRGDQPQHF	TGTGCCAGCAGCCAAGAGGGTCGGGGCGACCAGCCCCAGCATTTT
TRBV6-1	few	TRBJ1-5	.	CASSRHKKGQPQHF	TGTGCCAGCTCCCGACATAAAAAAGGGCAGCCCCAGCATTTT
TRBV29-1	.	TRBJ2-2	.	CSVSGYGTGELFF	TGCAGCGTTTCAGGGTACGGCACCGGGGAGCTGTTTTTT
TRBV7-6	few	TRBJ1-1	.	CASRKQGGPNTEAFF	TGTGCCAGCAGGAAACAGGGCGGGCCGAACACTGAAGCTTTCTTT
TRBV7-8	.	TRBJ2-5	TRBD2	CASRVGLAGGPQETQYF	TGTGCCAGCAGGGTGGGACTAGCGGGGGGGCCCCAAGAGACCCAGTACTTC
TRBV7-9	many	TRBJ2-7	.	CASSFDRGEQYF	TGTGCCAGCAGCTTCGACAGAGGCGAGCAGTACTTC
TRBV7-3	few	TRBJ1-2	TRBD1	CASSSRTGGRIDGYTF	TGTGCCAGCAGCTCTCGGACAGGGGGCCGGATTGATGGCTACACCTTC
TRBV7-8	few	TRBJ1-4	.	CASSEGTTNEKLFF	TGTGCCAGCAGCGAGGGAACAACTAATGAAAAACTGTTTTTT
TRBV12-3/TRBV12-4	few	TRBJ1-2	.	CASSLDTGTFYGYTF	TGTGCCAGCAGTTTAGATACCGGGACATTCTATGGCTACACCTTC
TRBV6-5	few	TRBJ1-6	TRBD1	CASSYSATGNSPLHF	TGTGCCAGCAGTTACTCCGCGACAGGGAATTCACCCCTCCACTTT
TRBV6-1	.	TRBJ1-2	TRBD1	CASTRTGTNYGYTF	TGTGCCAGCACCCGGACAGGAACTAACTATGGCTACACCTTC
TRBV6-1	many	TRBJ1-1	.	CASSESDREAFF	TGTGCCAGCAGTGAAAGCGACAGAGAAGCTTTCTTT
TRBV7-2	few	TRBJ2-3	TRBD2	CASSSQSGTYTQYF	TGTGCCAGCAGCTCTCAAAGCGGGACCTATACGCAGTATTTT
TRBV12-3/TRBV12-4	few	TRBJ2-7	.	CASSDSGTYPYEQYF	TGTGCCAGCAGTGACTCCGGGACCTACCCCTACGAGCAGTACTTC
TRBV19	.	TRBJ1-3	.	CASSIRDSGNTIYF	TGTGCCAGTAGTATAAGGGACTCTGGAAACACCATATATTTT
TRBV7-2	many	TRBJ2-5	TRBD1	CASSETGFQYF	TGTGCCAGCAGCGAGACAGGGTTCCAGTACTTC
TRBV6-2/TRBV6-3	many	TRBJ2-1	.	CASSYSPPAGIYNEQFF	TGTGCCAGCAGTTACTCTCCTCCGGCGGGGATCTACAATGAGCAGTTCTTC
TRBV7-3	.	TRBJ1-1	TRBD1	CASSSLDRGPNTEAFF	TGTGCCAGCAGCTCCCTTGACAGGGGGCCGAACACTGAAGCTTTCTTT
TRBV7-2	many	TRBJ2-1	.	CASSWGGEANEQFF	TGTGCCAGCAGCTGGGGCGGCGAGGCCAATGAGCAGTTCTTC
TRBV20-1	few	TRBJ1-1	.	CSAGLAGQSMNTEAFF	TGCAGTGCTGGGCTGGCAGGACAAAGTATGAACACTGAAGCTTTCTTT